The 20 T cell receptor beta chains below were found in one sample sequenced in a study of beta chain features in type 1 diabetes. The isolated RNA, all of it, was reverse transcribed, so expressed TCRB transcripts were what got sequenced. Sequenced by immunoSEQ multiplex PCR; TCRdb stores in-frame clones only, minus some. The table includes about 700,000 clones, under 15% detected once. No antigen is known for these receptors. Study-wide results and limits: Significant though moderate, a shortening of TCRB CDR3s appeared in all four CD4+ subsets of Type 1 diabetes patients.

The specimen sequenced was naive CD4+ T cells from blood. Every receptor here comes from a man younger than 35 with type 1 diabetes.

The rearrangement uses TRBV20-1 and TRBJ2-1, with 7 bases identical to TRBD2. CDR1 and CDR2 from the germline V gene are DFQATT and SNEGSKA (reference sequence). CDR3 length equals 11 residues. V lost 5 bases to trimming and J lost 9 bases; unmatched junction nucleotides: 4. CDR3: CSASREGEQFF. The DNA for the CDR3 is TGCAGTGCTTCCAGGGAGGGTGAGCAGTTCTTC.

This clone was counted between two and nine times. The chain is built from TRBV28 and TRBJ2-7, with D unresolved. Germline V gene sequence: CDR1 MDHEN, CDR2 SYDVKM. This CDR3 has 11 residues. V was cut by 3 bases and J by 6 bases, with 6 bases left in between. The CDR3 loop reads CASSFIGEQYF. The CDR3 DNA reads TGTGCCAGCAGTTTTATTGGCGAGCAGTACTTC. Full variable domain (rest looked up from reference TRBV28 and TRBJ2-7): DVKVTQSSRYLVKRTGEKVFLECVQDMDHENMFWYRQDPGLGLRLIYFSYDVKMKEKGDIPEGYSVSREKKERFSLILESASTNQTSMYLCASSFIGEQYFGPGTRLTVT.

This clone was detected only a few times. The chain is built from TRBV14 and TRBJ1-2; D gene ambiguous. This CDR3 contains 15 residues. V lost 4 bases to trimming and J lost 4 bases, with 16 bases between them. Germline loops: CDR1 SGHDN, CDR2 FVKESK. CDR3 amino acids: CASSPGSSIGYGYTF. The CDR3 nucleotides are TGTGCCAGCAGCCCCGGGTCTTCCATCGGCTATGGCTACACCTTC.

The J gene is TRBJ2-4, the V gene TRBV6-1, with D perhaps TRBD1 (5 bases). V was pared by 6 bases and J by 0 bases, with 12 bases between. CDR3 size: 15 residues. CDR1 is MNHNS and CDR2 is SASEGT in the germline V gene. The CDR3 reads CASRDQGTAKNIQYF. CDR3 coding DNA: TGTGCCAGCAGGGACCAGGGTACAGCCAAAAACATTCAGTACTTC.

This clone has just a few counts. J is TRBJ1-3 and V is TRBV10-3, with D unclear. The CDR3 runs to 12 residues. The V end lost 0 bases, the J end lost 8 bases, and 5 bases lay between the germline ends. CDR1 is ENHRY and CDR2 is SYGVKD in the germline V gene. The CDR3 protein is CAISESMDTIYF. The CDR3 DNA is TGTGCCATCAGTGAGTCGATGGACACCATATATTTT.

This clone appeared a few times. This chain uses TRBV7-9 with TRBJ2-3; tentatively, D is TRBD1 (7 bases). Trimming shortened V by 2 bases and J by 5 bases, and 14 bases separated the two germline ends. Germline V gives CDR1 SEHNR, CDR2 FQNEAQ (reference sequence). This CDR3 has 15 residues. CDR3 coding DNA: TGTGCCAGCAGCTTACTTGGACAGGAGGGAGATACGCAGTATTTT. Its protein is CASSLLGQEGDTQYF.

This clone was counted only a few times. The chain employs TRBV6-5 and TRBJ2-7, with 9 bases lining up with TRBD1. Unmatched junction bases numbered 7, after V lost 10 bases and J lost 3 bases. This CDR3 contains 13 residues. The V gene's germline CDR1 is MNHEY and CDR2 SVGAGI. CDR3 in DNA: TGTGCCACCCGGGACAGGGTGGTCTACGAGCAGTACTTC. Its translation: CATRDRVVYEQYF.

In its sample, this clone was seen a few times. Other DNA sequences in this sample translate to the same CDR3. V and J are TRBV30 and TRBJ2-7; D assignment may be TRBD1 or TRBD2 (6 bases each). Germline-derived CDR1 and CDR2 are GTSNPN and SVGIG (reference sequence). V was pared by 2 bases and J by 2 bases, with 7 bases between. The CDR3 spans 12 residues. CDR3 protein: CAWSRGAYEQYF. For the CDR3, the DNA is TGTGCCTGGAGTAGGGGGGCCTACGAGCAGTACTTC.

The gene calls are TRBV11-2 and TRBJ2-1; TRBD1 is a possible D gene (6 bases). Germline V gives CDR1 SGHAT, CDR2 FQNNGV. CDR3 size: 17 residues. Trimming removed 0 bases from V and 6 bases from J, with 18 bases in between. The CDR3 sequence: CASSLDHGGRGGNEQFF. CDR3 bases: TGTGCCAGCAGCTTAGACCACGGAGGCAGGGGTGGCAATGAGCAGTTCTTC.

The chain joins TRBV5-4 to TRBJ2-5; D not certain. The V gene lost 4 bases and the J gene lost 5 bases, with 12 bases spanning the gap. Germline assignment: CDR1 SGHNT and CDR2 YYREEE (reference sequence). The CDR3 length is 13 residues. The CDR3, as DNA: TGTGCCAGCAGCGGTGTTTTGGAGGAGACCCAGTACTTC. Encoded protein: CASSGVLEETQYF.

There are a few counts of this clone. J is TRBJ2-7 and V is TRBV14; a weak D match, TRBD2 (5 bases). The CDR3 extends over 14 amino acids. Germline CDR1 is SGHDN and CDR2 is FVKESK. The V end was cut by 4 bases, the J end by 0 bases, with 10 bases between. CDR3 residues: CASSRRPSSYEQYF. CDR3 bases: TGTGCCAGCAGCCGGAGGCCGAGCTCCTACGAGCAGTACTTC.

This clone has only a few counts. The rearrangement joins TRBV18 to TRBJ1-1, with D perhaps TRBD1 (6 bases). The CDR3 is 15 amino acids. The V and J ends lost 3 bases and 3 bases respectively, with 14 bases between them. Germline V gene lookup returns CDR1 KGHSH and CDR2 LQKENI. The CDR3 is CASSPVQGYDTEAFF. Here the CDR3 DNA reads TGTGCCAGCTCACCGGTACAGGGTTACGACACTGAAGCTTTCTTT.

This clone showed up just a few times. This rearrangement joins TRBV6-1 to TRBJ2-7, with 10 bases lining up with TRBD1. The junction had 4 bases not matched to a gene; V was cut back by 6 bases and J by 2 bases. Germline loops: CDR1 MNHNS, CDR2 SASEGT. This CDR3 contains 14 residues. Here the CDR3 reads CASRSGTGAYEQYF. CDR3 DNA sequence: TGTGCCAGCAGATCCGGGACAGGGGCCTACGAGCAGTACTTC.

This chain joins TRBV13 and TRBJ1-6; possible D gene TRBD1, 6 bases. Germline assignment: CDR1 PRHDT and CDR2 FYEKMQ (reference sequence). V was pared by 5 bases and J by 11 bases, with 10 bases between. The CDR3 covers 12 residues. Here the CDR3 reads CASSPRQAPLHF. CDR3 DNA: TGTGCCAGCAGCCCTAGACAGGCACCCCTCCACTTT. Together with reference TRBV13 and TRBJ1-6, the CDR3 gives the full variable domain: AAGVIQSPRHLIKEKRETATLKCYPIPRHDTVYWYQQGPGQDPQFLISFYEKMQSDKGSIPDRFSAQQFSDYHSELNMSSLELGDSALYFCASSPRQAPLHFGNGTRLTVT.

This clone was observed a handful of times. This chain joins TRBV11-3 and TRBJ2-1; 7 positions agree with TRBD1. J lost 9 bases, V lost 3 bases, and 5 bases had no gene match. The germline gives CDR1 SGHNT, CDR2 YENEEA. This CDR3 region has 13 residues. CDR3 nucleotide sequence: TGTGCCAGCAGCTTTGCTACAGGGGTTGAGCAGTTCTTC. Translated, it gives CASSFATGVEQFF.

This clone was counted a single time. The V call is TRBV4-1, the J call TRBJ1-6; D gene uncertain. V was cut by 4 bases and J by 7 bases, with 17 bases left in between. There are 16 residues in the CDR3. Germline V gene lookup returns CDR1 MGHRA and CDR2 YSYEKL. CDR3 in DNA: TGCGCCAGCAGCCGCTTTCGGGAGGAGGTGAATTCACCCCTCCACTTT. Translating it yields CASSRFREEVNSPLHF.

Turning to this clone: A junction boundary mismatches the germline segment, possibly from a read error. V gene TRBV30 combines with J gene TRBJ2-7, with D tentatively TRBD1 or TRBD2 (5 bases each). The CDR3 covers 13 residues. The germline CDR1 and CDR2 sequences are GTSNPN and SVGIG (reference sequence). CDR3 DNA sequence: TGTGCCTGGAGTGTACAGGCAGGTACGGGGTTCCGCTTC. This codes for CAWSVQAGTGFRF.

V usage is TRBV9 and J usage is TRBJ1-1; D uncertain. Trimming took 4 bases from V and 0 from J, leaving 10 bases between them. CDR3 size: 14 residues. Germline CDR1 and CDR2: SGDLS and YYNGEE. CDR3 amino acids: CASSPRMVNTEAFF. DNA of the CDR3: TGTGCCAGCAGCCCGAGAATGGTGAACACTGAAGCTTTCTTT.

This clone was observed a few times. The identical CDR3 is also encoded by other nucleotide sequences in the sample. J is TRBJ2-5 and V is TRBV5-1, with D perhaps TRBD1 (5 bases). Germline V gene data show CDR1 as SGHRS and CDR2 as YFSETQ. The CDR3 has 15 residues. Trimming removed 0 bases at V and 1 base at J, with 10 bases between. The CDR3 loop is CASSLAAGPQETQYF. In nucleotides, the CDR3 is TGCGCCAGCAGCTTGGCCGCAGGGCCCCAAGAGACCCAGTACTTC.

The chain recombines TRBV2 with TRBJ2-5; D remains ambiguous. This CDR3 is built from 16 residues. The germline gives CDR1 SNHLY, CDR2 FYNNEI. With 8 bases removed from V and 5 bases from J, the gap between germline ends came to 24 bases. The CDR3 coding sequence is TGTGCCAGCTCTCGAACGCCCCTAGGGTCCAGGGAGACCCAGTACTTC. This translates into CASSRTPLGSRETQYF.